This TCR beta chain stems from a study of T-cell reconstitution after alpha-beta-depleted transplantation in children. Study results and limitations: Newly made T cells mostly supplied T-cell counts and diversity one year after transplant. Expanded clones from the graft, numbering several hundred, reportedly supplied alpha-beta T cells about two months after transplant.

The V end was cut by 4 bases, the J end by 5 bases, with 9 bases between. The CDR3 runs to 12 residues. Germline CDR1 and CDR2: SGHRS and YFSETQ. Preparing the TCRbeta library involved the use of unique molecular identifiers. MiXCR, run by TCRdb on the PCR reads, gives a single entry per CDR3 protein. The sample has fewer than 350,000 distinct CDR3 sequences, around a tenth seen once; the top ten hold 23%. There are many counts of this clonotype. Its cognate antigen is unknown. The clonotype originates from a male patient aged 2-10 years who had a stem cell transplant for chronic granulomatous disease, so the T cells may come from the graft donor. Material: peripheral blood, obtained 180 days after TCRalphabeta/CD19-depleted stem cell transplant. V gene TRBV5-1 combines with J gene TRBJ2-5, with D maybe TRBD1 (6 bases). CDR3 DNA sequence: TGCGCCAGCAGCCAACAGGGTGAGACCCAGTACTTC. It specifies CASSQQGETQYF. The whole variable domain, remainder taken from reference TRBV5-1 and TRBJ2-5, is KAGVTQTPRYLIKTRGQQVTLSCSPISGHRSVSWYQQTPGQGLQFLFEYFSETQRNKGNFPGRFSGRQFSNSRSEMNVSTLELGDSALYLCASSQQGETQYFGPGTRLLVL.